These 19 T cell receptor beta chains originate from one sample sequenced in a study of T cells in Graves' hyperthyroidism and ophthalmopathy. RNA transcripts yielded amplified TCR beta CDR3 regions. The HTBI primer set was used in a first-round RT-PCR of the TCR CDR3. One entry per CDR3 protein, called by TCRdb with MiXCR from the multiplex PCR reads. The sample records hundreds of thousands of distinct CDR3 sequences, about 20% being singletons. Sequencing was performed on blood. Receptors originate from a man aged 30-40 years with Graves' ophthalmopathy.

This clonotype was seen a handful of times. V is TRBV2 and J is TRBJ2-5; TRBD2 agrees at 7 bases. CDR3 length: 16 residues. Germline CDR1 reads SNHLY; CDR2 reads FYNNEI. V lost 2 bases and J lost 7; bases outside the gene matches: 13. As DNA, the CDR3 is TGTGCCAGCAGTGAAACCCTTGGCGGGACGGGAGGGACCCAGTACTTC. Translating gives CASSETLGGTGGTQYF. The full variable domain, with the rest looked up from reference TRBV2 and TRBJ2-5, is EPEVTQTPSHQVTQMGQEVILRCVPISNHLYFYWYRQILGQKVEFLVSFYNNEISEKSEIFDDQFSVERPDGSNFTLKIRSTKLEDSAMYFCASSETLGGTGGTQYFGPGTRLLVL.

A remark on this clonotype: A single base separates this from a much larger clone, so it may be a read error. V is TRBV2 and J is TRBJ2-5; D is unclear. The CDR3 has 13 amino acids. Germline CDR1 is SNHLY and CDR2 is FYNNEI. V was shortened by 1 base and J by 0 bases, with 3 bases between the two germline ends. The CDR3 sequence is CASSEVYQETQYF. CDR3 coding DNA: TGTGCCAGCAGTGAAGTGTACCAAGAGACCCAGTACTTC.

The chain recombines TRBV9 with TRBJ2-1; D gene unclear. Germline CDR1 SGDLS, CDR2 YYNGEE. The CDR3 length is 12 residues. V shed 1 base and J shed 8 bases, with 7 bases lying between them. The CDR3 here is CASSVPRHEQFF. CDR3 in DNA: TGTGCCAGCAGCGTACCCCGCCATGAGCAGTTCTTC.

This chain links TRBV18 with TRBJ2-3, with 11 positions matching TRBD2. In germline, CDR1 is KGHSH, CDR2 LQKENI. Germline trimming cut 5 bases from V and 6 bases from J; bases unmatched to any gene: 7. This CDR3 contains 15 residues. The CDR3 bases are TGTGCCAGCTCAGCACTAGCGGGAGTCCTGGATACGCAGTATTTT. As protein: CASSALAGVLDTQYF.

This clonotype turned up a few times. The rearrangement uses TRBV6-1 and TRBJ2-7, with D hard to call. Trimming removed 2 bases from V and 3 bases from J, with 14 bases in between. Per the germline V gene, CDR1 is MNHNS and CDR2 is SASEGT. The CDR3 totals 15 residues. The CDR3 DNA is TGTGCCAGCAGTGAATTGGGCACCTACTACTACGAGCAGTACTTC. It is translated as CASSELGTYYYEQYF.

This clonotype was seen at least ten times. The rearrangement joins TRBV6-5 to TRBJ1-5; 7 bases agree with TRBD1. V was pared by 0 bases and J by 0 bases, with 11 bases of the junction left unmatched. The V gene's germline CDR1 is MNHEY and CDR2 SVGAGI. This CDR3 is built from 19 residues. This chain's CDR3 is CASSYSTRGLYASNQPQHF. The CDR3 DNA reads TGTGCCAGCAGTTACTCGACAAGGGGGCTGTATGCTAGCAATCAGCCCCAGCATTTT.

This clonotype came up a few times. This chain joins TRBV24-1 and TRBJ2-6; D might be TRBD1 (5 bases). The germline V gene encodes CDR1 KGHDR and CDR2 SFDVKD. The CDR3 runs 17 residues. Trimming took off 6 bases at V and 1 base at J, with 15 bases between the two ends. The CDR3 bases are TGTGCCACCAGTCACGTCCTAGGGGCGTCTGGGGCCAACGTCCTGACTTTC. Its translation: CATSHVLGASGANVLTF.

This clonotype was found many times. The chain is built from TRBV18 and TRBJ1-4; no clear D gene. The CDR3 spans 13 residues. The ends were cut back, 6 bases at V and 5 bases at J, with 10 bases in the middle. CDR1 is KGHSH, CDR2 LQKENI, per germline. CDR3 nucleotides: TGTGCCAGCTCCATGGGCGAAAATGAAAAACTGTTTTTT. Translated: CASSMGENEKLFF.

This clonotype was detected a few times. The chain uses TRBV20-1 and TRBJ1-4; the D is unclear. The germline V and J ends were trimmed by 0 bases and 0 bases, with 8 bases remaining between them. The CDR3 length is 15 residues. Germline lookup yields CDR1 DFQATT and CDR2 SNEGSKA (reference sequence). The CDR3 reads CSARDPGTTNEKLFF. The CDR3 DNA reads TGCAGTGCTAGAGACCCGGGAACAACTAATGAAAAACTGTTTTTT.

A note on this clonotype: A much larger clone differs from this one at a single base, so this may be a read error. This chain uses TRBV29-1 with TRBJ1-1; 9 bases match TRBD1. The CDR3 consists of 14 residues. Germline V gene sequence: CDR1 SQVTM, CDR2 ANQGSEA. CDR3 sequence reads: CSVARTGVGTEVFF. The CDR3 bases are TGCAGCGTTGCCCGGACAGGGGTGGGCACTGAAGTTTTCTTT.

This rearrangement joins TRBV5-1 to TRBJ1-2, with TRBD1 matching 7 bases. The CDR3 runs to 12 residues. Germline-derived CDR1 and CDR2 are SGHRS and YFSETQ. J was trimmed by 6 bases and V by 6 bases; bases with no gene match: 5. The CDR3 bases are TGCGCCAGCACTACGACAGGGAATGGCTACACCTTC. This translates into CASTTTGNGYTF.

The gene calls are TRBV20-1 and TRBJ2-3; tentatively, D is TRBD1 (6 bases). Germline V CDR1 and CDR2: DFQATT, SNEGSKA (reference sequence). V lost 7 bases to trimming and J lost 2 bases, with 16 bases between them. The CDR3 is 14 residues long. Here the CDR3 reads CSVPGHGYTDTQYF. In DNA, the CDR3 is TGCAGTGTCCCGGGACACGGGTACACAGATACGCAGTATTTT.

V usage is TRBV24-1 and J usage is TRBJ2-5; 7 bases agree with TRBD2. CDR1 is KGHDR, CDR2 SFDVKD, per germline. J gave up 3 bases and V 3 bases, and 6 bases lay outside the gene matches. The CDR3 is made up of 15 amino acids. In DNA form, the CDR3 reads TGTGCCACCAGTGATCCCCGGACTAGGAAAGAGACCCAGTACTTC. This sequence encodes CATSDPRTRKETQYF.

This clonotype was counted at least ten times. The gene calls are TRBV11-2 and TRBJ2-7, with TRBD2 matching over 10 bases. V lost 5 bases and J lost 4; bases outside the gene matches: 11. Looked up from germline, CDR1 is SGHAT and CDR2 is FQNNGV. CDR3 length: 16 amino acids. As DNA, the CDR3 is TGTGCCAGCAGCGGCCGGTCTAGCGGGAGAGGTTACGAGCAGTACTTC. It yields the protein CASSGRSSGRGYEQYF.

The chain uses TRBV5-1 and TRBJ2-5; D is unresolved. Trimming left V 5 bases short and J 4 bases short, with 9 bases between. Germline CDR1 is SGHRS and CDR2 is YFSETQ. The CDR3 contains 12 residues. CDR3 sequence reads: CASSRDLETQYF. CDR3 DNA sequence: TGCGCCAGCAGTCGCGACTTAGAGACCCAGTACTTC. Using reference TRBV5-1 and TRBJ2-5 for the parts outside the CDR3, the full variable domain is KAGVTQTPRYLIKTRGQQVTLSCSPISGHRSVSWYQQTPGQGLQFLFEYFSETQRNKGNFPGRFSGRQFSNSRSEMNVSTLELGDSALYLCASSRDLETQYFGPGTRLLVL.

This clonotype has only a few counts. The chain employs TRBV14 and TRBJ2-5; D gene uncertain. Between the trimmed V and J ends, which lost 5 bases and 4 bases, there was a span of 17 bases. Germline assignment: CDR1 SGHDN and CDR2 FVKESK. This CDR3 comprises 15 residues. This chain's CDR3 is CASSTRLELGETQYF. In DNA, the CDR3 is TGTGCCAGCAGCACGCGACTGGAGCTTGGAGAGACCCAGTACTTC.

In this sample, this clonotype turned up many times. The chain couples TRBV7-2 to TRBJ1-2; D is perhaps TRBD1 (6 bases). The germline V gene encodes CDR1 SGHTA and CDR2 FQGNSA. The CDR3 has 15 amino acids. The V end lost 3 bases, the J end lost 5 bases, and 16 bases lay between the germline ends. The CDR3 spells CASSLQTEGGYGYTF. For the CDR3, the DNA is TGTGCCAGCAGCTTGCAAACTGAAGGGGGTTATGGCTACACCTTC. The full variable domain, with the rest looked up from reference TRBV7-2 and TRBJ1-2, is GAGVSQSPSNKVTEKGKDVELRCDPISGHTALYWYRQSLGQGLEFLIYFQGNSAPDKSGLPSDRFSAERTGGSVSTLTIQRTQQEDSAVYLCASSLQTEGGYGYTFGSGTRLTVV.

This sequence joins TRBV30 and TRBJ1-4; D is unresolved. Germline CDR1 reads GTSNPN; CDR2 reads SVGIG (reference sequence). CDR3 length equals 10 residues. This CDR3 reads CAGRNEKLFF. The CDR3 nucleotides read TGTGCTGGGAGGAATGAAAAACTGTTTTTT.

Turning to this clonotype: This could be a read error, since a much larger clone is one nucleotide away. This chain links TRBV20-1 with TRBJ2-7, with TRBD1 matching over 11 bases. This CDR3 is 13 amino acids long. The germline V gene encodes CDR1 DFQATT and CDR2 SNEGSKA (reference sequence). With V trimmed by 4 bases and J by 6 bases, 5 bases remained unmatched. The CDR3 spells CSANRDRGFEQYF. For the CDR3, the DNA is TGCAGTGCTAACCGGGACAGGGGGTTCGAGCAGTACTTC.